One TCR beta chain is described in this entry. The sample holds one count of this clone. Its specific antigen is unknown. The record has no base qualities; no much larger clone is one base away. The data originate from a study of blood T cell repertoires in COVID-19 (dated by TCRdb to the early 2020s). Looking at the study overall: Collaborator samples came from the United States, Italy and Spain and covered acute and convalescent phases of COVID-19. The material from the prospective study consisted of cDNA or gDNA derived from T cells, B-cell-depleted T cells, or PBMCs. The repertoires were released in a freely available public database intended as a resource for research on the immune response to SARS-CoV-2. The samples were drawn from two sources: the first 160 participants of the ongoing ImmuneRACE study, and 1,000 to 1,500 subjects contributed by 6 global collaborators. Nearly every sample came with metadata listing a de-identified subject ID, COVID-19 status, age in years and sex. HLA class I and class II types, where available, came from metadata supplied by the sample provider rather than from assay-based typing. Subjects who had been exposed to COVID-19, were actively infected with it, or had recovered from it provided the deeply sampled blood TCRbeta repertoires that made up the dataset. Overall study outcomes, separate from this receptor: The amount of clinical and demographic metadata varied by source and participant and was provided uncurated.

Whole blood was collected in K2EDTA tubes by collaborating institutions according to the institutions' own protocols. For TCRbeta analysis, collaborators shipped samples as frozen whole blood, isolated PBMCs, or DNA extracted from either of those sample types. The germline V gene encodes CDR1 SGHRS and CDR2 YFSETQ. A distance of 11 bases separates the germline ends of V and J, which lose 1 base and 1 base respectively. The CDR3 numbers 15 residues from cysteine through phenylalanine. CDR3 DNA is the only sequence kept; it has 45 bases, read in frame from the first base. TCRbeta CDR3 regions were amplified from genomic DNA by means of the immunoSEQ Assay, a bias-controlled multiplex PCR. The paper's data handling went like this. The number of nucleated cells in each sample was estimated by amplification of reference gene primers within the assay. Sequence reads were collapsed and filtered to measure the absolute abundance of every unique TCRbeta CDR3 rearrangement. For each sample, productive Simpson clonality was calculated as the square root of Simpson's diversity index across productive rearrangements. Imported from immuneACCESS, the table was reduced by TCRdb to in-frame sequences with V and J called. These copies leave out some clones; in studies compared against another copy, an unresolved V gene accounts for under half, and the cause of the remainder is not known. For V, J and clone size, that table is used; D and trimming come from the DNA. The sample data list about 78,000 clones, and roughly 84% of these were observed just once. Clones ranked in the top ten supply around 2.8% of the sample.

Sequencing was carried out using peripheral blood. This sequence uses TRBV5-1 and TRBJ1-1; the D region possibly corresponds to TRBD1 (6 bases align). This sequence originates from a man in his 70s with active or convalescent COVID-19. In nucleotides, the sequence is TGCGCCAGCAGCTTGTCCGGGGGGCAGAACACTGAAGCTTTCTTT. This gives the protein CASSLSGGQNTEAFF.